This TCR beta chain came from a study of blood T cell repertoires in COVID-19. Study at large: Material from acute and convalescent COVID-19 was sourced from the United States, Italy and Spain. T cells, B-cell-depleted T cells, or PBMCs supplied cDNA or gDNA.

As originally analysed: Reference gene primer amplification gave estimated nucleated cell counts. Only in-frame clones appear in the TCRdb table, and some are missing; sequencing was by immunoSEQ multiplex PCR. The DNA was the basis for D and trimming; V, J and clone size are from that table. The repertoire holds 200,000 or so clones, with 70% to 85% as singletons. There are 12 residues in the CDR3. Trimming left V 5 bases short and J 9 bases short, with 11 bases between. From germline, CDR1 is SNHLY and CDR2 FYNNEI. This chain connects TRBV2 to TRBJ2-1; D gene ambiguous. The sequencing input was peripheral blood. The clonotype originates from a human donor in a cohort sampled during active COVID-19. CDR3 loop: CASSRESSEQFF. Written as DNA, the CDR3 is TGTGCCAGCAGTCGAGAGAGTAGTGAGCAGTTCTTC. The full variable domain, with the rest looked up from reference TRBV2 and TRBJ2-1, is EPEVTQTPSHQVTQMGQEVILRCVPISNHLYFYWYRQILGQKVEFLVSFYNNEISEKSEIFDDQFSVERPDGSNFTLKIRSTKLEDSAMYFCASSRESSEQFFGPGTRLTVL.